This is a list of T cell receptor beta chains from one sample in a study of blood T cell repertoires in COVID-19. Profiled with immunoSEQ multiplex PCR; TCRdb holds only in-frame clones, not every one. Found here are some 150,000 clones, about 88% of them singletons; the top ten hold approximately 2.5%. Input material: peripheral blood. These TCRs come from a human donor in a cohort sampled during active COVID-19. Each CDR3 is given with its conserved first and last residue. Fields, in order: clone size, D gene, J gene, V gene, CDR3 DNA, CDR3 protein. A D gene is named only where the DNA matches it firmly. Some rows have no size entry. The others give once, few or many, or a class for an expanded clone.

clone_size: -
d_call: -
j_call: TRBJ2-3
v_call: TRBV14
cdr3_nt: TGTGCCAGCAGCTCAAGAGCTGCTCTGACGCAGTATTTT
cdr3_aa: CASSSRAALTQYF

clone_size: few
d_call: TRBD1
j_call: TRBJ1-6
v_call: TRBV2
cdr3_nt: TGTGCCAGCAGTGAAGGGACAGGGGCCAACTCACCCCTCCACTTT
cdr3_aa: CASSEGTGANSPLHF

clone_size: -
d_call: -
j_call: TRBJ2-7
v_call: TRBV4-1
cdr3_nt: TGCGCCAGCAGCCGACAGCGAACGAGCTCCTACGAGCAGTACTTC
cdr3_aa: CASSRQRTSSYEQYF

clone_size: -
d_call: TRBD1
j_call: TRBJ1-1
v_call: TRBV25-1
cdr3_nt: TGTGCCAGCAATACAGGGGCTGGGGAAGCTTTCTTT
cdr3_aa: CASNTGAGEAFF

clone_size: few
d_call: -
j_call: TRBJ2-1
v_call: TRBV2
cdr3_nt: TGTGCCAGCAGTCGAGTTACCTCCTACAATGAGCAGTTCTTC
cdr3_aa: CASSRVTSYNEQFF

clone_size: once
d_call: TRBD2
j_call: TRBJ2-1
v_call: TRBV4-3
cdr3_nt: TGCGCCAGCAGCAACGGACTAGCGGGATACAATGAGCAGTTCTTC
cdr3_aa: CASSNGLAGYNEQFF

clone_size: -
d_call: -
j_call: TRBJ1-1
v_call: TRBV6-2/TRBV6-3
cdr3_nt: TGTGCCAGCAGTTACGAGGCGGATAACACTGAAGCTTTCTTT
cdr3_aa: CASSYEADNTEAFF

clone_size: -
d_call: -
j_call: TRBJ1-1
v_call: TRBV15
cdr3_nt: TGTGCCACCACAGCAAGGACCCTAAGGCGGGTGGATGGTACTGAAGCTTTCTTT
cdr3_aa: CATTARTLRRVDGTEAFF

clone_size: -
d_call: -
j_call: TRBJ2-7
v_call: TRBV28
cdr3_nt: TGTGCCAGCAGAGACCGGGACACGGTTCGCGAGCAGTACTTC
cdr3_aa: CASRDRDTVREQYF

clone_size: -
d_call: -
j_call: TRBJ1-1
v_call: TRBV7-3
cdr3_nt: TGTGCCAGCAGCGCGGGACTGCACACTGAAGCTTTCTTT
cdr3_aa: CASSAGLHTEAFF

clone_size: -
d_call: TRBD1
j_call: TRBJ2-2
v_call: TRBV4-3
cdr3_nt: TGCGCCAGCAGCCAAGTGGACAGGGGATCCGGGGAGCTGTTTTTT
cdr3_aa: CASSQVDRGSGELFF

clone_size: -
d_call: TRBD2
j_call: TRBJ2-2
v_call: TRBV4-2
cdr3_nt: TGTGCCAGCAGCGGTACAGGGGAGGCTAGCGGGAGGGCTGGGGCCGGGGAGCTGTTTTTT
cdr3_aa: CASSGTGEASGRAGAGELFF

clone_size: many
d_call: TRBD2
j_call: TRBJ2-1
v_call: TRBV5-4
cdr3_nt: TGTGCCAGCAGCTTGTTAACTAGCGGGAGTTCCTACAATGAGCAGTTCTTC
cdr3_aa: CASSLLTSGSSYNEQFF

clone_size: -
d_call: TRBD2
j_call: TRBJ2-3
v_call: TRBV28
cdr3_nt: TGTGCCAGCAGTTTGGTCTGGCGGGAGGCGGGGGCAGATACGCAGTATTTT
cdr3_aa: CASSLVWREAGADTQYF

clone_size: -
d_call: -
j_call: TRBJ1-4
v_call: TRBV30
cdr3_nt: TGTGCCTGGAGGTCCGGGTATTCGGGGGAAAAACTGTTTTTT
cdr3_aa: CAWRSGYSGEKLFF

clone_size: -
d_call: -
j_call: TRBJ1-5
v_call: TRBV19
cdr3_nt: TGTGCCAGTAGTATAGAAGTCGAGGGCCCCAATCAGCCCCAGCATTTT
cdr3_aa: CASSIEVEGPNQPQHF

clone_size: few
d_call: -
j_call: TRBJ1-1
v_call: TRBV18
cdr3_nt: TGTGCCAGCTCACCAGCGACAGGGAACACTGAAGCTTTCTTT
cdr3_aa: CASSPATGNTEAFF

clone_size: -
d_call: TRBD2
j_call: TRBJ2-2
v_call: TRBV9
cdr3_nt: TGTGCCAGCAGCGTGGAACTAGCGGGAGTAAATACCGGGGAGCTGTTTTTT
cdr3_aa: CASSVELAGVNTGELFF

clone_size: -
d_call: TRBD1
j_call: TRBJ2-1
v_call: TRBV5-6
cdr3_nt: TGTGCCAGCAGCCCCGGGACAGGGGGAACAGGCTTCCAGCAGTTCTTC
cdr3_aa: CASSPGTGGTGFQQFF

clone_size: -
d_call: -
j_call: TRBJ1-2
v_call: TRBV18
cdr3_nt: TGTGCCAGCTCACCACCGGAGGGAAACTATGGCTACACCTTC
cdr3_aa: CASSPPEGNYGYTF

clone_size: -
d_call: -
j_call: TRBJ2-7
v_call: TRBV6-5
cdr3_nt: TGTGCCAGCAGCTCTCAGGGGGGTGGAACCTACGAGCAGTACTTC
cdr3_aa: CASSSQGGGTYEQYF

clone_size: -
d_call: TRBD2
j_call: TRBJ2-3
v_call: TRBV27
cdr3_nt: TGTGCCAGCAGTTTATTCTCGGGAGCGGGGGGCGCAGATACGCAGTATTTT
cdr3_aa: CASSLFSGAGGADTQYF

clone_size: -
d_call: TRBD1
j_call: TRBJ1-5
v_call: TRBV18
cdr3_nt: TGTGCCAGCTCACCAAGAACAGGGGGCGGCAATCAGCCCCAGCATTTT
cdr3_aa: CASSPRTGGGNQPQHF

clone_size: once
d_call: TRBD1
j_call: TRBJ2-1
v_call: TRBV19
cdr3_nt: TGTGCCAGTAGTTGGGCCAGGGGGAATGAGCAGTTCTTC
cdr3_aa: CASSWARGNEQFF

clone_size: -
d_call: -
j_call: TRBJ1-1
v_call: TRBV5-1
cdr3_nt: TGCGCCAGCAGCTTGGTTACAGGGTACGACACTGAAGCTTTCTTT
cdr3_aa: CASSLVTGYDTEAFF

clone_size: -
d_call: -
j_call: TRBJ2-7
v_call: TRBV18
cdr3_nt: TGTGCCAGCTCACCGACAGAAGGCTCCTACGAGCAGTACTTC
cdr3_aa: CASSPTEGSYEQYF

clone_size: -
d_call: TRBD1
j_call: TRBJ2-1
v_call: TRBV7-9
cdr3_nt: TGTGCCAGCAGCTCCCGGGACAGGGGGTTTTTCAACAATGAGCAGTTCTTC
cdr3_aa: CASSSRDRGFFNNEQFF

clone_size: -
d_call: -
j_call: TRBJ1-2
v_call: TRBV27
cdr3_nt: TGTGCCAGCAGTTTAGCGGGGTCGGGTGGCTACACCTTC
cdr3_aa: CASSLAGSGGYTF

clone_size: -
d_call: -
j_call: TRBJ1-5
v_call: TRBV5-6
cdr3_nt: TGTGCCAGCAGCTTGGTCAGGAGCAATCAGCCCCAGCATTTT
cdr3_aa: CASSLVRSNQPQHF

clone_size: -
d_call: TRBD1
j_call: TRBJ2-7
v_call: TRBV5-1
cdr3_nt: TGCGCCAGCAGTCCCTCGCGGGACAGGGCCTACGAGCAGTACTTC
cdr3_aa: CASSPSRDRAYEQYF

clone_size: -
d_call: TRBD1
j_call: TRBJ1-4
v_call: TRBV25-1
cdr3_nt: TGTGCCAGCAGTCCGAGACAGGGGAATGAAAAACTGTTTTTT
cdr3_aa: CASSPRQGNEKLFF

clone_size: -
d_call: TRBD1
j_call: TRBJ2-2
v_call: TRBV19
cdr3_nt: TGTGCCAGCTCAACCGGGACAGGGAACACCGGGGAGCTGTTTTTT
cdr3_aa: CASSTGTGNTGELFF

clone_size: -
d_call: -
j_call: TRBJ1-5
v_call: TRBV6-5
cdr3_nt: TGTGCCAGCAGTTTATCCGGACCTGGGAGGAATCAGCCCCAGCATTTT
cdr3_aa: CASSLSGPGRNQPQHF

clone_size: -
d_call: TRBD2
j_call: TRBJ2-2
v_call: TRBV7-6
cdr3_nt: TGTGCCAGCAGCACTAGACTAGCGGGAGGGGGATCCCGGGAGCTGTTTTTT
cdr3_aa: CASSTRLAGGGSRELFF

clone_size: -
d_call: TRBD2
j_call: TRBJ2-2
v_call: TRBV9
cdr3_nt: TGTGCCAGCAGCCCTAGACTAGCGGGGGGGCCTGGTTACACCGGGGAGCTGTTTTTT
cdr3_aa: CASSPRLAGGPGYTGELFF

clone_size: -
d_call: -
j_call: TRBJ1-2
v_call: TRBV11-2
cdr3_nt: TGTGCCAGCAGCTTAGGCTCCGGCACGCGGGGCTACACCTTC
cdr3_aa: CASSLGSGTRGYTF

clone_size: -
d_call: -
j_call: TRBJ2-7
v_call: TRBV2
cdr3_nt: TGTGCCAGCAGTAACACCCGGACAGCCCTGTCCTACGAGCAGTACTTC
cdr3_aa: CASSNTRTALSYEQYF

clone_size: -
d_call: -
j_call: TRBJ2-5
v_call: TRBV15
cdr3_nt: TGTGCCACCAGCAGAGACGGACTCCAAGAGACCCAGTACTTC
cdr3_aa: CATSRDGLQETQYF

clone_size: -
d_call: -
j_call: TRBJ2-3
v_call: TRBV4-1
cdr3_nt: TGCGCCAGCAGCCAAATGAACAGGGAAGATACGCAGTATTTT
cdr3_aa: CASSQMNREDTQYF

clone_size: -
d_call: TRBD1
j_call: TRBJ1-1
v_call: TRBV18
cdr3_nt: TGTGCCAGCTCACCACTTGAGGGGGCAAACACTGAAGCTTTCTTT
cdr3_aa: CASSPLEGANTEAFF

clone_size: few
d_call: -
j_call: TRBJ1-4
v_call: TRBV16
cdr3_nt: TGTGCCAGCAGCCAATCGAGGTCGGGAGGTGAAAAACTGTTTTTT
cdr3_aa: CASSQSRSGGEKLFF

clone_size: once
d_call: TRBD2
j_call: TRBJ2-5
v_call: TRBV3-1/TRBV3-2
cdr3_nt: TGTGCCAGCAGCCCTCTAGCGGGGGGGCGCGAGACCCAGTACTTC
cdr3_aa: CASSPLAGGRETQYF

clone_size: few
d_call: -
j_call: TRBJ1-6
v_call: TRBV28
cdr3_nt: TGTGCCAGTTCTACAGGGAATTCACCCCTCCACTTT
cdr3_aa: CASSTGNSPLHF

clone_size: -
d_call: -
j_call: TRBJ1-1
v_call: TRBV30
cdr3_nt: TGTGCCTGGGTGGATCCCCGGGAAGCGAACACTGAAGCTTTCTTT
cdr3_aa: CAWVDPREANTEAFF